These T cell receptor beta chains were read from a single sample in a study of blood T cells in healthy people across ages. TCRdb re-called the 5' RACE reads through MiXCR, storing one row per CDR3 protein. The table records about 1,000,000 distinct CDR3 sequences, less than 50% of them present only once. The material sequenced was blood. The receptors were sampled from an older woman in good health. CDR3s include the opening cysteine and the closing phenylalanine or tryptophan. Fields, in order: J gene, D gene, V gene, clone size, CDR3 DNA, CDR3 protein. The D gene is left open where the match is weak. Only part of the rows carry a size: once, few, many, or a class if the clone is expanded.

TRBJ2-7	.	TRBV20-1	.	TGCAGTGCAGTGGGTAGTAGCGGCTACGAGCAGTACTTC	CSAVGSSGYEQYF
TRBJ2-7	TRBD2	TRBV11-2	.	TGTGCCAGCAGCCGGGGGGCTAGCGGGATTGGGGAGCAGTACTTC	CASSRGASGIGEQYF
TRBJ1-1	.	TRBV27	.	TGTGCCAGCAGTTTAGGCAGGAGGGGGACTGAAGCTTTCTTT	CASSLGRRGTEAFF
TRBJ2-7	.	TRBV9	.	TGTGCCAGCAGCCGACAGGCGTCCCACGAGCAGTACTTC	CASSRQASHEQYF
TRBJ1-2	TRBD1	TRBV6-2/TRBV6-3	few	TGTGCCAGCAGACCTAACCCCGGGACAGGGCTGAGAGGCTACACCTTC	CASRPNPGTGLRGYTF
TRBJ2-3	.	TRBV5-5	.	TGTGCCAGCCGAAGGGCTAGCACAGATACGCAGTATTTT	CASRRASTDTQYF
TRBJ1-5	TRBD1	TRBV5-1	few	TGCGCCAGCAGCAGGACAGGGGAGGCCAATCAGCCCCAGCATTTT	CASSRTGEANQPQHF
TRBJ2-7	TRBD2	TRBV6-1	.	TGTGCCAGCAGTGAAGCAGATAGCGGGAGCTACGAGCAGTACTTC	CASSEADSGSYEQYF
TRBJ2-5	TRBD2	TRBV29-1	.	TGCAGCGTTGGACCAATAGCGGGAGGACTTCAAGAGACCCAGTACTTC	CSVGPIAGGLQETQYF
TRBJ1-1	.	TRBV5-6	.	TGTGCCAGCAGCGGGAGGTGGGACACTGAAGCTTTCTTT	CASSGRWDTEAFF
TRBJ2-7	.	TRBV2	.	TGTGCCAGCAGTGTGCTGAGGGGGAGCAGCGACGAGCAGTACTTC	CASSVLRGSSDEQYF
TRBJ2-7	.	TRBV20-1	.	TGCAGTGCTCACAGGGTTGAGGACGAGCAGTACTTC	CSAHRVEDEQYF
TRBJ2-3	TRBD1	TRBV12-3/TRBV12-4	.	TGTGCCAGCAGTCCGGGGACAGCGAGATTCACAGATACGCAGTATTTT	CASSPGTARFTDTQYF
TRBJ1-2	TRBD1	TRBV30	.	TGTGCCTGCCGGGACAGGACGAATGGCTACACCTTC	CACRDRTNGYTF
TRBJ2-3	.	TRBV7-7	.	TGTGCCAGCAGCTCCGGGCCAACTAGCACAGATACGCAGTATTTT	CASSSGPTSTDTQYF
TRBJ2-5	TRBD2	TRBV12-3/TRBV12-4	few	TGTGCCAGCAGTTTCGGGACTAGCGGACACCAAGAGACCCAGTACTTC	CASSFGTSGHQETQYF
TRBJ2-5	.	TRBV6-6	.	TGTGCCAGCAGTTACTCCCCGTCACAAGAGACCCAGTACTTC	CASSYSPSQETQYF
TRBJ2-7	.	TRBV3-1	.	TGTGCCAGCAGCTCCCGTGGGGGGCCAACCTACGAGCAGTACTTC	CASSSRGGPTYEQYF
TRBJ1-2	.	TRBV5-6	.	TGTGCCAGCAGCTTCCCCGATCCGGGGAACTATGGCTACACCTTC	CASSFPDPGNYGYTF
TRBJ2-3	.	TRBV20-1	.	TGCAGTGCTAGAGTCGGCACAGGGTCTAGCACAGATACGCAGTATTTT	CSARVGTGSSTDTQYF
TRBJ2-7	TRBD2	TRBV7-9	.	TGTGCCAGCAGCTTGGCTAGCGGGAGGGCGACCTACGAGCAGTACTTC	CASSLASGRATYEQYF
TRBJ2-7	.	TRBV3-1	few	TGTGCCAGCAGCCAAGGGAGCCTCTCTGAGGAGCAGTACTTC	CASSQGSLSEEQYF
TRBJ2-1	TRBD1	TRBV27	.	TGTGCCAGCAGTTTAGGGACAGGGGTCATCAATGAGCAGTTCTTC	CASSLGTGVINEQFF
TRBJ2-7	.	TRBV5-1	few	TGCGCCAGCAGCCCAAGCTTGGGCCTCACCTACGAGCAGTACTTC	CASSPSLGLTYEQYF
TRBJ1-2	TRBD1	TRBV14	few	TGTGCCAGCAGCCAAGAGAGGACAGGGCTCTATGGCTACACCTTC	CASSQERTGLYGYTF